This T cell receptor (beta chain) was recovered during a study of blood T cell repertoires in COVID-19. In the study overall: Nucleic acid was either cDNA or gDNA, and it came from T cells, B-cell-depleted T cells, or PBMCs.

Original analysis: Amplification with reference gene primers provided the estimates of nucleated cell counts. The data were produced by immunoSEQ multiplex PCR, yet TCRdb's version contains in-frame clones alone and is incomplete. V, J and clone size are taken as reported in that table, and D and trimming were inferred from the DNA itself. The table includes approximately 300,000 clones, over 75% detected once. Participants' own reports of clinical history determined their cohort assignment. Donors in Cohort 3 counted as recovered after two negative PCRs, clearance, or symptom resolution. Germline loops: CDR1 MDHEN, CDR2 SYDVKM. The CDR3 runs to 15 residues. The V gene lost 10 bases and the J gene lost 0 bases, with 16 bases spanning the gap.

The receptor was isolated from a woman in her late teens or twenties who had recovered from COVID-19. Sequencing was performed on PBMCs or T cells enriched from blood (not recorded which). J is TRBJ1-3 and V is TRBV28, with D possibly being TRBD1 (5 bases). The CDR3 here is CAKLGRHFSGNTIYF. CDR3 coding DNA: TGTGCCAAGTTGGGGCGCCATTTCTCTGGAAACACCATATATTTT.